A selection of T cell receptor beta chains follows, all from one sample in a study of read filtering for tumor transcriptome and immune sequencing. TCRdb reprocessed the reads via MiXCR and lists one record per CDR3 protein. This table has some 40,000 distinct CDR3 sequences, roughly an eighth appearing once. Material: a population of CD138-negative cells sorted from bone marrow. The receptors shown here come from a donor at least 40 years old with multiple myeloma. Each CDR3 is given with its conserved first and last residue. Each record gives: D gene, clone size, V gene, J gene, CDR3 protein, CDR3 DNA. The D gene is left open where the match is weak. The size entry is marked missing in some rows and otherwise reads once, few, many or a size class.

D: TRBD1; size: many; V: TRBV6-6; J: TRBJ1-2; CDR3: CASRKTGQGTYGYTF; DNA: TGTGCCAGCAGAAAAACGGGACAGGGAACCTATGGCTACACCTTC
D: TRBD1; size: many; V: TRBV5-8; J: TRBJ1-5; CDR3: CASSWGQGVHQPQHF; DNA: TGTGCCAGCAGCTGGGGACAGGGAGTTCATCAGCCCCAGCATTTT
D: NA; size: many; V: TRBV20-1; J: TRBJ1-1; CDR3: CSARETAGYTEAFF; DNA: TGCAGTGCTAGAGAAACGGCAGGCTACACTGAAGCTTTCTTT
D: NA; size: many; V: TRBV6-2/TRBV6-3; J: TRBJ1-5; CDR3: CASSYSLNQPQHF; DNA: TGTGCCAGCAGTTACAGCCTGAATCAGCCCCAGCATTTT
D: NA; size: many; V: TRBV5-1; J: TRBJ2-2; CDR3: CASSYGQPSFGELFF; DNA: TGCGCCAGCAGCTACGGACAGCCATCGTTCGGGGAGCTGTTTTTT
D: TRBD2; size: few; V: TRBV6-5; J: TRBJ2-1; CDR3: CASRKTSEGNNEQFF; DNA: TGTGCCAGCAGAAAGACTAGCGAGGGCAACAATGAGCAGTTCTTC
D: TRBD2; size: many; V: TRBV2; J: TRBJ2-7; CDR3: CASRRLAGAYEQYF; DNA: TGTGCCAGCCGCAGACTAGCGGGAGCCTACGAGCAGTACTTC
D: NA; size: many; V: TRBV6-1; J: TRBJ2-2; CDR3: CASRGGTVDGELFF; DNA: TGTGCCAGCAGGGGGGGTACCGTTGACGGGGAGCTGTTTTTT
D: NA; size: few; V: TRBV29-1; J: TRBJ1-5; CDR3: CSAGDGNQPQHF; DNA: TGCAGCGCCGGGGACGGCAATCAGCCCCAGCATTTT
D: NA; size: many; V: TRBV29-1; J: TRBJ1-1; CDR3: CSGLKQMNTEAFF; DNA: TGCAGCGGCCTTAAACAGATGAACACTGAAGCTTTCTTT
D: NA; size: many; V: TRBV7-3; J: TRBJ1-1; CDR3: CASSPWGVNTEAFF; DNA: TGTGCCAGCAGCCCGTGGGGTGTGAACACTGAAGCTTTCTTT
D: TRBD1; size: many; V: TRBV20-1; J: TRBJ2-7; CDR3: CSARGQTGGRSEQYF; DNA: TGCAGTGCTAGAGGTCAAACAGGGGGAAGGAGCGAGCAGTACTTC
D: TRBD1; size: few; V: TRBV28; J: TRBJ1-5; CDR3: CVSSLQTGFQPRHF; DNA: TGTGTCAGCAGTTTACAGACAGGGTTCCAGCCCCGGCATTTT
D: NA; size: few; V: TRBV15; J: TRBJ2-5; CDR3: CATSRGRSQETQYF; DNA: TGCGCCACCAGCAGAGGTCGCAGCCAAGAGACCCAGTACTTC
D: TRBD1; size: many; V: TRBV19; J: TRBJ2-1; CDR3: CASSIGVQGQVGNEQFF; DNA: TGTGCCAGTAGTATAGGGGTCCAAGGACAGGTGGGCAATGAGCAGTTCTTC
D: NA; size: few; V: TRBV29-1; J: TRBJ2-5; CDR3: CSVVRTEGTQYF; DNA: TGCAGCGTTGTGCGGACCGAGGGGACCCAGTACTTC
D: TRBD1; size: many; V: TRBV25-1; J: TRBJ1-1; CDR3: CASSEGGGRRAEAFF; DNA: TGTGCCAGCAGTGAAGGAGGGGGCCGTAGGGCTGAAGCTTTCTTT
D: TRBD1; size: many; V: TRBV7-9; J: TRBJ2-1; CDR3: CASSLPRDRERAGSYNEQFF; DNA: TGTGCCAGCAGCCTACCCCGGGACAGGGAACGAGCGGGGAGCTACAATGAGCAGTTCTTC
D: TRBD2; size: many; V: TRBV5-1; J: TRBJ2-5; CDR3: CASSLASGGYQETQYF; DNA: TGCGCCAGCAGCTTGGCCAGCGGGGGGTACCAAGAGACCCAGTACTTC
D: TRBD2; size: many; V: TRBV7-9; J: TRBJ2-1; CDR3: CASSVTGGSYNEQFF; DNA: TGTGCCAGCAGTGTAACGGGGGGTTCCTACAATGAGCAGTTCTTC
D: TRBD2; size: many; V: TRBV18; J: TRBJ2-7; CDR3: CASSSGTSVYEQYF; DNA: TGTGCCAGCTCGTCCGGGACTAGCGTCTACGAGCAGTACTTC
D: NA; size: many; V: TRBV19; J: TRBJ1-1; CDR3: CASSIQPLRTNLFTNTEAFF; DNA: TGTGCCAGTAGTATCCAGCCGTTGAGGACAAACCTCTTTACGAACACTGAAGCTTTCTTT
D: NA; size: many; V: TRBV29-1; J: TRBJ1-1; CDR3: CSVVIGFGAFF; DNA: TGCAGCGTTGTAATAGGTTTTGGAGCTTTCTTT
D: NA; size: many; V: TRBV3-1; J: TRBJ2-7; CDR3: CASGAYSYEQYF; DNA: TGTGCCAGCGGGGCTTACTCGTACGAGCAGTACTTC
D: TRBD1; size: many; V: TRBV29-1; J: TRBJ2-2; CDR3: CSVRDRGNTGELFF; DNA: TGCAGCGTTCGGGACAGGGGTAATACCGGGGAGCTGTTTTTT
D: NA; size: NA; V: TRBV18; J: TRBJ1-1; CDR3: CASSPLVNTEAFF; DNA: TGTGCCAGCTCACCTCTCGTGAACACTGAAGCTTTCTTC
D: NA; size: NA; V: TRBV5-8; J: TRBJ2-3; CDR3: CASSLWRDGTDTQYF; DNA: TGTGCCAGCAGCTTGTGGCGGGACGGCACAGATACGCAGTATTTT
D: NA; size: many; V: TRBV9; J: TRBJ2-2; CDR3: CASSPPSRRVTGELFF; DNA: TGTGCCAGCAGCCCCCCTAGCCGGAGGGTCACCGGGGAGCTGTTTTTT
D: TRBD1; size: many; V: TRBV7-6; J: TRBJ1-1; CDR3: CASSSRPTGAVNTEAFF; DNA: TGTGCCAGCAGCTCCCGGCCAACAGGGGCCGTGAACACTGAAGCTTTCTTT
D: NA; size: many; V: TRBV7-3; J: TRBJ1-6; CDR3: CASSLADSGNSPLHF; DNA: TGTGCCAGCAGCTTAGCGGACAGTGGGAATTCACCCCTCCACTTT
D: NA; size: many; V: TRBV5-1; J: TRBJ2-3; CDR3: CASSLGTGHTDTQYF; DNA: TGCGCCAGCAGCTTGGGAACAGGTCACACAGATACGCAGTATTTT
D: NA; size: NA; V: TRBV6-5; J: TRBJ1-1; CDR3: CASGRSRMNTEAFF; DNA: TGTGCCAGCGGCCGCTCCCGGATGAACACTGAAGCTTTCTTT
D: TRBD1; size: NA; V: TRBV10-3; J: TRBJ2-2; CDR3: CAISELQGVAKAGELFF; DNA: TGTGCCATCAGTGAGCTACAGGGGGTGGCGAAGGCCGGGGAGCTGTTTTTT
D: NA; size: many; V: TRBV5-1; J: TRBJ2-3; CDR3: CASSSQGTDTQYF; DNA: TGCGCCAGCAGCTCCCAAGGCACAGATACGCAGTATTTT
D: NA; size: many; V: TRBV20-1; J: TRBJ1-1; CDR3: CSAREAGRPMNTEAFF; DNA: TGCAGTGCTAGAGAAGCGGGACGCCCTATGAACACTGAAGCTTTCTTT
D: NA; size: many; V: TRBV5-1; J: TRBJ1-1; CDR3: CASSLVGGAMNTEAFF; DNA: TGCGCCAGCAGCTTGGTTGGGGGGGCCATGAACACTGAAGCTTTCTTT
D: NA; size: NA; V: TRBV11-3; J: TRBJ2-4; CDR3: CASSSPGYTKNIQYF; DNA: TGTGCCAGCAGCTCGCCAGGGTATACCAAAAACATTCAGTACTTC
D: TRBD1; size: many; V: TRBV7-9; J: TRBJ2-7; CDR3: CASSPGTGNYEQYF; DNA: TGTGCCAGCAGCCCCGGGACAGGGAATTACGAGCAGTACTTC
D: NA; size: many; V: TRBV20-1; J: TRBJ1-2; CDR3: CSAMGSGLRGYTF; DNA: TGCAGTGCTATGGGGTCGGGCCTTAGGGGCTACACCTTC
D: NA; size: many; V: TRBV28; J: TRBJ2-3; CDR3: CASRPRGYRATDTQYF; DNA: TGTGCCAGCAGACCTCGCGGCTACAGGGCGACAGATACGCAGTATTTT
D: NA; size: many; V: TRBV4-1; J: TRBJ1-1; CDR3: CASSQGNLGTEAFF; DNA: TGCGCCAGCAGCCAAGGGAACCTCGGGACTGAAGCTTTCTTT
D: NA; size: many; V: TRBV29-1; J: TRBJ2-1; CDR3: CSVVWSGYNNEQFF; DNA: TGCAGCGTTGTTTGGAGCGGATATAACAATGAGCAGTTCTTC
D: NA; size: many; V: TRBV7-9; J: TRBJ1-1; CDR3: CASSLAHLGTEAFF; DNA: TGTGCCAGCAGCTTAGCCCATTTAGGGACTGAAGCTTTCTTT
D: NA; size: many; V: TRBV6-6; J: TRBJ1-5; CDR3: CASNDSPSQPQHF; DNA: TGTGCCAGCAACGACAGCCCGTCCCAGCCCCAGCATTTT
D: NA; size: many; V: TRBV20-1; J: TRBJ2-7; CDR3: CSARTGNYEQYF; DNA: TGCAGTGCTAGAACGGGTAACTACGAGCAGTACTTC
D: NA; size: NA; V: TRBV6-5; J: TRBJ1-2; CDR3: CASSLARIQNYGYTF; DNA: TGTGCCAGCAGTTTAGCGAGGATTCAAAACTATGGCTACACCTTC
D: NA; size: many; V: TRBV7-2; J: TRBJ2-3; CDR3: CASSSRGRTDTQYF; DNA: TGTGCCAGCAGCTCCCGGGGGCGGACAGATACGCAGTATTTT
D: NA; size: NA; V: TRBV6-2/TRBV6-3; J: TRBJ1-2; CDR3: CASTTNPTRGYTF; DNA: TGTGCCAGCACCACCAACCCGACGAGAGGCTACACCTTC
D: NA; size: many; V: TRBV18; J: TRBJ1-1; CDR3: CASSPTPNTEAFF; DNA: TGTGCCAGCTCACCAACACCGAACACTGAAGCTTTCTTT
D: TRBD1; size: many; V: TRBV30; J: TRBJ2-7; CDR3: CAWSWGQAYEQYF; DNA: TGTGCCTGGAGTTGGGGACAGGCCTACGAGCAGTACTTC
D: NA; size: many; V: TRBV7-8; J: TRBJ2-5; CDR3: CASSSGVMETQYF; DNA: TGTGCCAGCAGCTCGGGGGTAATGGAGACCCAGTACTTC
D: TRBD1; size: many; V: TRBV7-9; J: TRBJ1-6; CDR3: CASSAGQGASPLHF; DNA: TGTGCCAGCAGCGCGGGACAGGGGGCCTCACCCCTCCACTTT
D: NA; size: many; V: TRBV11-3; J: TRBJ1-3; CDR3: CASSGRKGGNTIYF; DNA: TGTGCCAGCAGTGGTCGGAAGGGAGGAAACACCATATATTTT
D: TRBD2; size: few; V: TRBV20-1; J: TRBJ2-1; CDR3: CSARGTSGIRNEQFF; DNA: TGCAGTGCTAGAGGGACTAGCGGGATTAGGAATGAGCAGTTCTTC
D: NA; size: many; V: TRBV7-9; J: TRBJ2-4; CDR3: CASSPNRVGIQYF; DNA: TGTGCCAGCAGCCCGAACAGGGTCGGCATTCAGTACTTC
D: TRBD2; size: many; V: TRBV7-9; J: TRBJ2-7; CDR3: CASSLVAGGPSYEQYF; DNA: TGTGCCAGCAGCTTAGTAGCGGGAGGACCTTCCTACGAGCAGTACTTC
D: TRBD1; size: many; V: TRBV6-1; J: TRBJ2-3; CDR3: CASSSTGGADTQYF; DNA: TGTGCCAGCAGTTCGACAGGGGGCGCAGATACGCAGTATTTT
D: TRBD1; size: NA; V: TRBV6-6; J: TRBJ1-3; CDR3: CASSDYRGQNAIYF; DNA: TGTGCCAGCAGTGACTACAGGGGGCAAAACGCCATATATTTT
D: TRBD1; size: many; V: TRBV4-1; J: TRBJ2-1; CDR3: CASSQVQPGTGNYNEQFF; DNA: TGCGCCAGCAGCCAAGTGCAGCCCGGGACAGGGAACTACAATGAGCAGTTCTTC